This T cell receptor beta chain was recorded in a study of blood T cell repertoires in COVID-19. Under the authors' procedure: Researchers report that nucleated cell counts were estimated from reference gene primer amplification. Data came from immunoSEQ multiplex PCR; TCRdb stores just in-frame clones and leaves some out. V and J calls and clone size are given by that table; D and trimming were obtained from the DNA. Of 300,000 to 450,000 clones in the sample, approximately 87% were seen once. Looked up from germline, CDR1 is LNHNV and CDR2 is YYDKDF (reference sequence). This CDR3 has 15 amino acids. Trimming at V came to 6 bases and at J to 4 bases, leaving 11 bases not matched to a gene. The age range of participants was 18 to 89 years, with residence in under 25 US areas. For recovered donors of Cohort 3, there were two negative PCRs, clearance, or symptom resolution.

The sequence came from a man aged 30 to 45 who had recovered from COVID-19. J is TRBJ1-2 and V is TRBV15; 7 bases line up with TRBD1. Specimen: PBMCs or T cells enriched from blood (not recorded which). CDR3 DNA sequence: TGTGCCACCAGGGCCGGGACAGACTCGCTCTATGGCTACACCTTC. Translation: CATRAGTDSLYGYTF.